A single sample gave rise to the 29 T cell receptor beta chains below, sequenced in a study of T cell responses to AZD1222 COVID-19 vaccine. TCRdb keeps only in-frame clones here, not all; method: immunoSEQ multiplex PCR. The sample shows tens of thousands of clones, 87% of them seen only once. The sample consisted of peripheral blood, taken on day 0 of AZD1222 vaccination. These receptors were collected from an adult in good health.

This clone is a singleton in its sample. This chain links TRBV7-3 with TRBJ2-5; 8 bases align to TRBD1. The CDR3 length is 14 residues. The V gene end was trimmed by 5 bases and the J gene end by 5 bases; junction bases not matched to a gene: 7. Germline CDR1 is SGHTA and CDR2 is FQGTGA. CDR3 nucleotides: TGTGCCAGCAGCCTGGACAGGGCGGGTGAGACCCAGTACTTC. Amino acid sequence: CASSLDRAGETQYF.

This chain links TRBV6-5 with TRBJ1-2; D uncertain. Per germline, CDR1 MNHEY and CDR2 SVGAGI. The ends were cut back, 0 bases at V and 3 bases at J, with 11 bases in the middle. CDR3 length: 15 residues. The CDR3 spells CASSYSGKRDYGYTF. The CDR3 region has the DNA TGTGCCAGCAGTTACTCTGGCAAACGAGACTATGGCTACACCTTC.

V and J are TRBV19 and TRBJ2-2, with D tentatively TRBD2 (5 bases). Germline CDR1 LNHDA, CDR2 SQIVND (reference sequence). Deletions cut 8 bases from V and 1 base from J, with 11 bases between. The CDR3 contains 14 residues. The CDR3 spells CASRRGLNTGELFF. CDR3 bases: TGTGCCAGTCGTCGAGGGTTGAACACCGGGGAGCTGTTTTTT.

The rearrangement joins TRBV19 to TRBJ2-5; D might be TRBD1 or TRBD2, each matching 5 bases. The ends were cut back, 8 bases at V and 5 bases at J, with 21 bases in the middle. From germline, CDR1 is LNHDA and CDR2 SQIVND (reference sequence). The length of the CDR3 is 15 residues. CDR3 bases: TGTGCCAGTTCGGTTCCAGGGCGGGCCTGGGAGACCCAGTACTTC. As protein: CASSVPGRAWETQYF.

This clone was found a few times. V usage is TRBV6-5 and J usage is TRBJ1-2; D is uncertain. The CDR3 contains 14 residues. CDR1 and CDR2 (germline): MNHEY, SVGAGI. Trimming took 2 bases from V and 4 from J, leaving 11 bases between them. The CDR3 sequence is CASSYADTSYGYTF. The CDR3 DNA reads TGTGCCAGCAGTTACGCAGATACAAGCTATGGCTACACCTTC.

CDR3 residues: CASSFRPEETQYF. The CDR3 DNA sequence: TGTGCCAGCAGCTTTCGGCCCGAAGAGACCCAGTACTTC. The V gene is TRBV5-4, the J gene TRBJ2-5; D call uncertain. The CDR3 extends over 13 amino acids. Germline assignment: CDR1 SGHNT and CDR2 YYREEE (reference sequence). Trimming left V 2 bases short and J 3 bases short, with 8 bases between.

The chain has TRBV19 and TRBJ2-7; TRBD1 might be the D (6 bases). The CDR3 totals 12 residues. V was pared by 6 bases and J by 5 bases, with 11 bases between. Germline-derived CDR1 and CDR2 are LNHDA and SQIVND (reference sequence). This chain's CDR3 is CASSTGFDEQYF. DNA for the CDR3: TGTGCCAGTAGCACAGGGTTCGACGAGCAGTACTTC. The variable domain in full, with the rest retrieved from reference TRBV19 and TRBJ2-7, is DGGITQSPKYLFRKEGQNVTLSCEQNLNHDAMYWYRQDPGQGLRLIYYSQIVNDFQKGDIAEGYSVSREKKESFPLTVTSAQKNPTAFYLCASSTGFDEQYFGPGTRLTVT.

This sequence joins TRBV5-1 and TRBJ1-2, with TRBD1 matching 9 bases. CDR1 SGHRS and CDR2 YFSETQ come from the germline V gene. V trimming: 2 bases; J trimming: 1 base; junction bases outside the gene matches: 9. This CDR3 contains 17 residues. CDR3 DNA sequence: TGCGCCAGCAGCTTCATTGAAGGGACAGGGAGTAACTATGGCTACACCTTC. This translates into CASSFIEGTGSNYGYTF.

In DNA, the CDR3 is TGTGCCAGCGAGGGGACTAATGAAAAACTGTTTTTT. It codes for CASEGTNEKLFF. The chain carries TRBV28 and TRBJ1-4; possible D gene TRBD1, 5 bases. V lost 8 bases and J 2 bases, leaving 6 bases between the germline ends. The CDR3 runs to 12 residues. Germline V gives CDR1 MDHEN, CDR2 SYDVKM.

This clone was seen a single time. The chain uses TRBV29-1 and TRBJ1-2; perhaps TRBD1 as D (6 bases). The ends were cut back, 7 bases at V and 8 bases at J, with 11 bases in the middle. The CDR3 has 10 amino acids. The V gene's germline CDR1 is SQVTM and CDR2 ANQGSEA. The CDR3 DNA reads as TGCAGCGAAGGGGGTCCGGGCTACACCTTC. Protein: CSEGGPGYTF.

The J gene is TRBJ1-5, the V gene TRBV27; D ambiguous. Per germline, CDR1 MNHEY and CDR2 SMNVEV (reference sequence). Trimming removed 5 bases from V and 0 bases from J, with 5 bases in between. This CDR3 comprises 13 residues. Written as DNA, the CDR3 is TGTGCCAGCAGTGTAGTTAGCAATCAGCCCCAGCATTTT. Translated, it gives CASSVVSNQPQHF.

The genes are TRBV29-1 and TRBJ1-2; D perhaps matches TRBD1 (5 bases). The CDR3 totals 12 residues. From germline, CDR1 is SQVTM and CDR2 ANQGSEA. The V and J ends lost 8 bases and 8 bases respectively, with 18 bases between them. DNA for the CDR3: TGCAGCCTATCGACAGATTCAGGGGGCTACACCTTC. Translated: CSLSTDSGGYTF.

This chain joins TRBV9 and TRBJ2-2; tentatively, D is TRBD1 (5 bases). This CDR3 comprises 14 residues. CDR1 is SGDLS and CDR2 is YYNGEE in the germline V gene. Between the trimmed V and J ends, which lost 0 bases and 4 bases, there was a span of 7 bases. CDR3 sequence: CASSVGQTTGELFF. CDR3 DNA: TGTGCCAGCAGCGTAGGACAGACCACCGGGGAGCTGTTTTTT.

The chain links TRBV4-1 to TRBJ2-1; the match to TRBD2 covers 13 bases. This CDR3 contains 16 residues. The germline gives CDR1 MGHRA, CDR2 YSYEKL. J lost 9 bases, V lost 1 base, and 6 bases had no gene match. The CDR3 DNA reads TGCGCCAGCAGCCAAGTTACTAGCGGGAGGGCCGTTGAGCAGTTCTTC. Residues: CASSQVTSGRAVEQFF.

This chain uses TRBV5-1 with TRBJ1-1; the D is unclear. V lost 3 bases and J 1 base, leaving 10 bases between the germline ends. CDR1 and CDR2 from the germline V gene are SGHRS and YFSETQ. CDR3 length: 14 amino acids. The CDR3: CASSSQTGNTEAFF. CDR3 nucleotides: TGCGCCAGCAGCTCGCAGACGGGGAACACTGAAGCTTTCTTT.

V is TRBV10-3 and J is TRBJ1-3; 7 nucleotides align to TRBD1. The CDR3 covers 15 residues. With 0 bases clipped from V and 3 bases from J, the junction kept 2 bases outside the gene matches. CDR1 and CDR2 from the germline V gene are ENHRY and SYGVKD. CDR3 nucleotide sequence: TGTGCCATCAGTGAGTCGAGGACAGGTGGAAACACCATATATTTT. Amino acids: CAISESRTGGNTIYF.

The chain links TRBV11-2 to TRBJ2-2, with 9 bases identical to TRBD1. Germline assignment: CDR1 SGHAT and CDR2 FQNNGV. This CDR3 region has 16 residues. V trimming: 7 bases; J trimming: 1 base; junction bases outside the gene matches: 7. The CDR3 coding sequence is TGTGCCAGCACCCACGGGACAGGGAGGAACACCGGGGAGCTGTTTTTT. Encoded protein: CASTHGTGRNTGELFF.

The gene calls are TRBV19 and TRBJ2-5, with TRBD2 identical over 10 bases. V dropped 4 bases and J dropped 5; count of bases not matched to a gene: 4. Germline V gene lookup returns CDR1 LNHDA and CDR2 SQIVND (reference sequence). The CDR3 sequence is 14 residues long. The CDR3 DNA sequence: TGTGCCAGTAGTAAGACTAGCGGGTTGGAGACCCAGTACTTC. Its protein is CASSKTSGLETQYF.

This clone was counted between two and nine times. The rearrangement joins TRBV2 to TRBJ1-5; possibly TRBD1 for D (6 bases). Germline V CDR1 and CDR2: SNHLY, FYNNEI. V was pared by 6 bases and J by 1 base, with 16 bases between. The CDR3 is made up of 16 amino acids. The CDR3 DNA sequence: TGTGCCAGCAGCCCTAATGGGGGCAGGAGCAATCAGCCCCAGCATTTT. Translating gives CASSPNGGRSNQPQHF.

The chain carries TRBV19 and TRBJ2-2; weak D call: TRBD2 (6 bases). This CDR3 contains 14 residues. V dropped 10 bases and J dropped 4 bases, with 16 bases sitting between them. Germline V gives CDR1 LNHDA, CDR2 SQIVND (reference sequence). The CDR3 spells CATRGTPSTGELFF. As DNA, the CDR3 is TGTGCCACCCGAGGGACTCCAAGCACCGGGGAGCTGTTTTTT.

In its sample, this clone was seen a few times. The chain combines TRBV4-2 with TRBJ2-1; 10 bases are shared with TRBD2. The CDR3 is made up of 16 amino acids. After removal of 0 bases from V and 9 bases from J, the junction contained 8 bases not matched to a gene. Germline loops: CDR1 LGHNA, CDR2 YNFKEQ. Written as DNA, the CDR3 is TGTGCCAGCAGCCAAGATCGCCTAGTAGCGGGGGGTGAGCAGTTCTTC. Its protein is CASSQDRLVAGGEQFF.

This chain joins TRBV29-1 and TRBJ2-5; D not certain. The CDR3 runs to 11 residues. The germline V gene encodes CDR1 SQVTM and CDR2 ANQGSEA. V dropped 4 bases and J dropped 5 bases, with 8 bases sitting between them. The DNA for the CDR3 is TGCAGCGTTGGCGTGTACGAGACCCAGTACTTC. It yields the protein CSVGVYETQYF.

This chain links TRBV15 with TRBJ2-7; 13 bases agree with TRBD2. In germline, CDR1 is LNHNV, CDR2 YYDKDF (reference sequence). V was pared by 0 bases and J by 2 bases, with 7 bases of the junction left unmatched. The CDR3 contains 18 residues. The CDR3 protein is CATSRDSGLAGVTYEQYF. CDR3 in DNA: TGTGCCACCAGCAGAGATTCCGGACTAGCGGGAGTAACCTACGAGCAGTACTTC.

The chain couples TRBV19 to TRBJ2-1, with 7 bases fitting TRBD1. The V gene's germline CDR1 is LNHDA and CDR2 SQIVND (reference sequence). The CDR3 length is 13 residues. V lost 7 bases to trimming and J lost 4 bases; unmatched junction nucleotides: 4. The CDR3 bases are TGTGCCAGTATTCCGACAGGGTACAATGAGCAGTTCTTC. Residues: CASIPTGYNEQFF.

The chain couples TRBV5-6 to TRBJ2-3; TRBD2 aligns across 8 bases. With V trimmed by 3 bases and J by 3 bases, 6 bases remained unmatched. Germline V lookup: CDR1 SGHDT, CDR2 YYEEEE. The CDR3 spans 15 residues. For the CDR3, the DNA is TGTGCCAGCAGCTGGACGAGCGGGAGAACAGATACGCAGTATTTT. As protein: CASSWTSGRTDTQYF.

The rearrangement joins TRBV5-1 to TRBJ2-7; no clear D gene. The length of the CDR3 is 14 residues. CDR1 is SGHRS, CDR2 YFSETQ, per germline. V gave up 4 bases and J gave up 1 base, with 12 bases separating them. This CDR3 reads CASSVTQLSYEQYF. The CDR3 DNA reads TGCGCCAGCAGCGTGACTCAGTTATCCTACGAGCAGTACTTC.

The chain couples TRBV7-3 to TRBJ2-7; 10 nucleotides match TRBD1. The germline CDR1 and CDR2 sequences are SGHTA and FQGTGA. The CDR3 is made up of 15 amino acids. V was clipped by 2 bases and J by 6 bases; unmatched bases: 7. The CDR3, as DNA: TGTGCCAGCAGCTTAGGGACAGGGGCGTCGTCCGAGCAGTACTTC. This translates into CASSLGTGASSEQYF.

This clone showed up just once. This chain connects TRBV18 to TRBJ1-1, with D hard to call. Germline V gene sequence: CDR1 KGHSH, CDR2 LQKENI. Trimming left V 8 bases short and J 4 bases short, with 41 bases between. The CDR3 runs to 22 residues. The CDR3 loop is CASPTYAYVTGDNTGGFTEAFF. In DNA, the CDR3 is TGTGCCAGCCCAACGTATGCCTATGTGACCGGAGATAACACTGGCGGTTTCACTGAAGCTTTCTTT.

The chain joins TRBV5-1 to TRBJ2-7; D might be TRBD1 or TRBD2, each matching 6 bases. This CDR3 has 15 amino acids. Trimming cost V 4 bases and J 4 bases, with 18 bases left between them. The germline V gene encodes CDR1 SGHRS and CDR2 YFSETQ. The CDR3 spells CASSPRGENHYEQYF. The CDR3 DNA follows: TGCGCCAGCAGCCCGAGGGGGGAGAATCATTACGAGCAGTACTTC.